The 14 T cell receptor beta chains below were found in one sample sequenced in a study of T cells in Graves' hyperthyroidism and ophthalmopathy. Authors of the study amplified TCR beta CDR3 regions from RNA transcripts. Carried out on the TCR CDR3, a first-round RT-PCR used the HTBI primer set. One entry per CDR3 protein results from TCRdb running MiXCR on the multiplex PCR reads. The table includes about 360,000 distinct CDR3 sequences, roughly 13% detected once. The specimen was blood. The receptors originated from a man younger than 40 with Graves' hyperthyroidism that later progressed to Graves' ophthalmopathy.

The V call is TRBV9, the J call TRBJ1-2; possible D gene TRBD1, 5 bases. The V end lost 0 bases, the J end lost 0 bases, and 12 bases lay between the germline ends. Per germline, CDR1 SGDLS and CDR2 YYNGEE. This CDR3 is built from 16 residues. The CDR3 protein is CASSVAQGRPNYGYTF. DNA for the CDR3: TGTGCCAGCAGCGTAGCTCAGGGTAGGCCTAACTATGGCTACACCTTC.

This clonotype has ten or more counts. The rearrangement joins TRBV6-2 or TRBV6-3 to TRBJ1-2; D call uncertain. The CDR3 length is 16 residues. CDR1 and CDR2 (germline): MNHEY, SVGEGT. The V end lost 0 bases, the J end lost 1 base, and 12 bases lay between the germline ends. The CDR3 here is CASSYSRSLINYGYTF. CDR3 in DNA: TGTGCCAGCAGTTACTCGAGAAGCTTGATTAACTATGGCTACACCTTC.

This clonotype was seen many times. The rearrangement links TRBV2 to TRBJ1-1; 9 bases are shared with TRBD1. The CDR3 spans 13 residues. Germline CDR1 reads SNHLY; CDR2 reads FYNNEI. Unmatched junction bases numbered 11, after V lost 7 bases and J lost 11 bases. The CDR3 here is CASTRDRGEIAFF. CDR3 bases: TGTGCCAGCACCAGAGACAGGGGGGAAATTGCTTTCTTT.

CDR3 bases: TGTGCCAGCAGTGTAAGGGGGGTAATTCGGAACACTGAAGCTTTCTTT. Its translation is CASSVRGVIRNTEAFF. The chain combines TRBV2 with TRBJ1-1, with a tentative D call TRBD1 (6 bases). The germline V gene encodes CDR1 SNHLY and CDR2 FYNNEI. V lost 4 bases to trimming and J lost 1 base, with 16 bases between them. This CDR3 region has 16 residues. Together with reference TRBV2 and TRBJ1-1, the CDR3 gives the full variable domain: EPEVTQTPSHQVTQMGQEVILRCVPISNHLYFYWYRQILGQKVEFLVSFYNNEISEKSEIFDDQFSVERPDGSNFTLKIRSTKLEDSAMYFCASSVRGVIRNTEAFFGQGTRLTVV.

There are many counts of this clonotype. CDR3 sequence: CASSQDWQGAYEQYF. Written as DNA, the CDR3 is TGCGCCAGCAGCCAAGATTGGCAGGGGGCCTACGAGCAGTACTTC. The V gene is TRBV4-1, the J gene TRBJ2-7; 7 bases agree with TRBD1. The germline gives CDR1 MGHRA, CDR2 YSYEKL. V was clipped by 0 bases and J by 2 bases; unmatched bases: 4. The CDR3 is 15 amino acids.

This clonotype was observed a few times. This chain links TRBV20-1 with TRBJ2-7; TRBD1 agrees at 11 bases. The germline V gene has CDR1 DFQATT and CDR2 SNEGSKA (reference sequence). V lost 2 bases and J lost 5; bases outside the gene matches: 5. The CDR3 consists of 14 residues. In DNA form, the CDR3 reads TGCAGTGCTAGATCCGGACAGGGGGCGGACGAGCAGTACTTC. It yields the protein CSARSGQGADEQYF.

Ten or more counts support this clonotype. The gene calls are TRBV12-3 or TRBV12-4 and TRBJ1-4; D possibly corresponds to TRBD1 (6 bases). There are 14 residues in the CDR3. The V and J ends lost 3 bases and 7 bases respectively, with 12 bases between them. CDR3 region: CASSLGGIAEKLFF. In DNA form, the CDR3 reads TGTGCCAGCAGTTTGGGGGGCATTGCTGAAAAACTGTTTTTT.

This clonotype was counted at least ten times. The rearrangement links TRBV2 to TRBJ1-1, with D possibly TRBD1 on 6 matching bases. This CDR3 has 14 amino acids. The V end lost 3 bases, the J end lost 6 bases, and 14 bases lay between the germline ends. Germline V gene sequence: CDR1 SNHLY, CDR2 FYNNEI. The CDR3 sequence is CASSENSGVAEAFF. As DNA, the CDR3 is TGTGCCAGCAGTGAGAATTCAGGGGTGGCTGAAGCTTTCTTT.

This clonotype was observed a few times. The chain couples TRBV6-2 or TRBV6-3 to TRBJ2-5; 8 bases agree with TRBD2. The germline CDR1 and CDR2 sequences are MNHEY and SVGEGT. V gave up 7 bases and J gave up 5 bases; unmatched junction bases: 18. The CDR3 sequence is 17 residues long. CDR3 coding DNA: TGTGCCAGCACCGAAGGTGGCGTACTCGGGAGGGGGGAGACCCAGTACTTC. Translating gives CASTEGGVLGRGETQYF.

The chain combines TRBV5-8 with TRBJ2-1; TRBD2 matches 14 bases. The CDR3 sequence is 15 residues long. With V trimmed by 4 bases and J by 10 bases, 7 bases remained unmatched. Per the germline V gene, CDR1 is SGHTS and CDR2 is YDEGEE. The DNA of the CDR3 is TGTGCCAGCAGCCGAAGACTAGCGGGGGGGCTGGAGCAGTTCTTC. Protein product: CASSRRLAGGLEQFF.

This clonotype was counted ten times or more. The chain uses TRBV6-6 and TRBJ2-1; D not certain. The germline V gene has CDR1 MNHNY and CDR2 SVGAGI (reference sequence). This CDR3 spans 15 amino acids. V gave up 0 bases and J gave up 2 bases, with 8 bases separating them. CDR3 coding DNA: TGTGCCAGCAGTTACTCATACGAACCCTACAATGAGCAGTTCTTC. Translating it yields CASSYSYEPYNEQFF.

This chain connects TRBV7-2 to TRBJ1-4; 8 bases line up with TRBD1. Germline values: CDR1 SGHTA, CDR2 FQGNSA. The length of the CDR3 is 15 residues. J gave up 7 bases and V 5 bases, and 9 bases lay outside the gene matches. CDR3 sequence (DNA): TGTGCCAGCAGCACGAGGACAGGGAGAGTTGAAAAACTGTTTTTT. As protein: CASSTRTGRVEKLFF.

In its sample, this clonotype was seen many times. The chain uses TRBV2 and TRBJ2-2; D call uncertain. V lost 3 bases, J lost 5 bases, and 13 bases lay in between. Germline V gene data show CDR1 as SNHLY and CDR2 as FYNNEI. The CDR3 contains 15 residues. The CDR3 reads CASSDQFGKTGELFF. The CDR3 DNA is TGTGCCAGCAGTGATCAGTTCGGCAAAACCGGGGAGCTGTTTTTT.

This clonotype was counted many times. This chain connects TRBV11-2 to TRBJ2-5; D is unclear. Germline values: CDR1 SGHAT, CDR2 FQNNGV. The CDR3 has 14 amino acids. V was pared by 0 bases and J by 1 base, with 6 bases between. The CDR3 bases are TGTGCCAGCAGCTTAGAGGTCAGCCAAGAGACCCAGTACTTC. The encoded protein is CASSLEVSQETQYF.